This T cell receptor (beta chain) derives from a study of shared clonotypes between healthy human individuals. Germline V gene data show CDR1 as KGHSH and CDR2 as LQKENI. The V segment lost 3 bases and the J segment 8 bases; nucleotides outside the gene matches: 1. The CDR3 covers 13 residues. Here immunoSEQ multiplex PCR was the method, and the copy in TCRdb shows in-frame clones only, minus some. The sample lists about 1.5 million clones; 96% were seen once. The chain has TRBV18 and TRBJ2-3, with TRBD2 identical over 11 bases. This TCR derives from a man aged 30 to 45 in good health. Material: naive CD4+ T cells sorted from blood. Subset specified: CD45RA+ positively selected. The CDR3 DNA reads as TGTGCCAGCTCACCGCTAGCGGGAGGTACGCAGTATTTT. Amino acids: CASSPLAGGTQYF.